The sequence of this T cell receptor (beta chain) was determined in a study of blood T cells in healthy people across ages. Notes on the study in general: In long-lived donors, naive CD4+ cell counts and diversity exceeded those of aged donors. Researchers said unsorted PBMCs prevented a conclusive naive versus antigen-experienced comparison.

Germline loops: CDR1 ENHRY, CDR2 SYGVKD. The CDR3 has 15 amino acids. For the second PCR, which ran for 7 to 11 cycles, a sample-barcoded 5' primer and a J-beta primer mix were used. A minimum of 2.5 million CDR3-containing paired-end reads was obtained for each sample. TCRdb independently ran MiXCR on the 5' RACE reads; one entry per CDR3 protein. The sample holds 750,000 to 950,000 distinct CDR3 sequences, 40% to 65% seen once. About this clonotype: The antigen is undetermined.

Sequenced input: blood. The chain carries TRBV10-3 and TRBJ2-1; TRBD2 might be the D (6 bases). The DNA matches TRBJ2-7 better at its end, which makes the J call doubtful. The sequence was obtained from a man older than 75 in good health. The CDR3 region is CAITAGSPGYNEQYF. For the CDR3, the DNA is TGTGCCATCACCGCGGGGTCCCCGGGTTACAATGAGCAGTACTTC.